These T cell receptor beta chains were read from a single sample in a study of CD8 T cells in ankylosing spondylitis. TCRdb used MiXCR to reprocess the 5' RACE reads, holding one entry per CDR3 protein. The table lists about 800,000 distinct CDR3 sequences, roughly 10% of them singletons. The sample was blood, either unsorted or a sorted T cell fraction (not recorded which). All receptors come from a male donor with ankylosing spondylitis. CDR3s include the opening cysteine and the closing phenylalanine or tryptophan. D genes are given only for firm matches. Only some rows state a clone size, as once, few, many or a class for expanded clones.

>.|TRBJ1-1|many|TRBV5-1
CASSSPRDTEAFF
TGCGCCAGCAGCTCACCTCGGGACACTGAAGCTTTCTTT
>.|TRBJ1-5|few|TRBV24-1
CATSDRNNQPQHF
TGTGCCACCAGTGACAGGAACAATCAGCCCCAGCATTTT
>.|TRBJ2-2|.|TRBV15
CATSLQGSNTGELFF
TGTGCCACCAGCCTACAGGGCTCGAACACCGGGGAGCTGTTTTTT
>.|TRBJ1-2|many|TRBV7-9
CASSLAGPCTF
TGTGCCAGCAGCTTAGCCGGACCCTGCACCTTC
>.|TRBJ1-1|many|TRBV20-1
CSARDLQVHTEAFF
TGCAGTGCTAGAGATCTCCAGGTTCACACTGAAGCTTTCTTT
>.|TRBJ1-1|few|TRBV10-3
CAIRQRPDTEAFF
TGTGCCATCAGACAACGCCCTGACACTGAAGCTTTCTTT
>.|TRBJ2-5|few|TRBV5-6
CASSFPGGMETQYF
TGTGCCAGCAGCTTTCCAGGCGGAATGGAGACCCAGTACTTC
>.|TRBJ2-3|many|TRBV7-2
CASSFALDTQYF
TGTGCCAGCAGCTTCGCTCTGGATACGCAGTATTTT
>TRBD2|TRBJ2-1|.|TRBV12-3/TRBV12-4
CASNLTPLAGYNEQFF
TGTGCCAGCAACCTAACCCCTCTAGCGGGCTACAATGAGCAGTTCTTC
>TRBD2|TRBJ2-7|many|TRBV7-2
CASSFSGRYEQYF
TGTGCCAGCAGCTTCAGCGGGAGATACGAGCAGTACTTC
>.|TRBJ2-7|.|TRBV7-7
CASSSLVGQPSYEQYF
TGTGCTAGCAGCTCCTTGGTTGGACAGCCCTCCTACGAGCAGTACTTC
>.|TRBJ1-5|many|TRBV20-1
CSARDGGIGQPQHF
TGCAGTGCTAGAGATGGGGGGATCGGGCAGCCCCAGCATTTT
>.|TRBJ2-5|many|TRBV29-1
CSVEDVGETQYF
TGCAGCGTTGAAGATGTCGGAGAGACCCAGTACTTC
>.|TRBJ1-1|few|TRBV5-1
CASSPDYMNTEAFF
TGCGCCAGCAGCCCGGACTATATGAACACTGAAGCTTTCTTT
>TRBD2|TRBJ2-1|.|TRBV5-1
CASGPWGGSGYNEQFF
TGCGCCAGCGGCCCGTGGGGGGGATCGGGATACAATGAGCAGTTCTTC
>TRBD1|TRBJ1-4|.|TRBV5-1
CASSAGQHNEKLFF
TGCGCCAGCAGCGCGGGACAGCATAATGAAAAACTGTTTTTT
>.|TRBJ2-1|.|TRBV28
CASSPSLASDYNEQFF
TGTGCCAGCAGTCCCTCCTTAGCTTCAGATTACAATGAGCAGTTCTTC
>.|TRBJ1-5|many|TRBV20-1
CSARPDRNQPQHF
TGCAGTGCTAGACCCGACAGGAATCAGCCCCAGCATTTT
>.|TRBJ2-7|.|TRBV29-1
CSKNYWDVNSYEQYF
TGCAGCAAAAATTACTGGGACGTAAACTCCTACGAGCAGTACTTC
>.|TRBJ2-6|.|TRBV5-1
CASSWGPGTSGANVLTF
TGCGCCAGCAGCTGGGGACCGGGAACTTCTGGGGCCAACGTCCTGACTTTC
>.|TRBJ2-7|.|TRBV18
CASSRIQGPSYEQYF
TGTGCCAGCTCGCGAATACAGGGACCCTCCTACGAGCAGTACTTC
>TRBD1|TRBJ2-1|few|TRBV24-1
CATSDPIQGAEEQFF
TGTGCCACCAGTGACCCTATACAGGGGGCGGAAGAGCAGTTCTTC
>.|TRBJ1-1|.|TRBV7-9
CASSTDNYRTEAFF
TGTGCCAGCAGCACGGACAACTATCGGACTGAAGCTTTCTTT
>.|TRBJ1-4|many|TRBV20-1
CSARDPRGSNEKLFF
TGCAGTGCTAGAGATCCGAGGGGCTCTAATGAAAAACTGTTTTTT
>TRBD1|TRBJ1-1|many|TRBV29-1
CSVEDDREATEAFF
TGCAGCGTTGAAGATGACAGGGAGGCCACTGAAGCTTTCTTT
>.|TRBJ1-5|few|TRBV7-2
CASSQNHQPQHF
TGTGCCAGCAGCCAGAACCATCAGCCCCAGCATTTT
>.|TRBJ2-7|.|TRBV19
CASSSPGGQSSYEQYF
TGTGCCAGTAGTTCCCCGGGTGGTCAGAGCTCCTACGAGCAGTACTTC
>TRBD2|TRBJ2-3|.|TRBV2
CASTLARGVTQYF
TGTGCCAGCACCCTTGCGCGGGGGGTGACGCAGTATTTT